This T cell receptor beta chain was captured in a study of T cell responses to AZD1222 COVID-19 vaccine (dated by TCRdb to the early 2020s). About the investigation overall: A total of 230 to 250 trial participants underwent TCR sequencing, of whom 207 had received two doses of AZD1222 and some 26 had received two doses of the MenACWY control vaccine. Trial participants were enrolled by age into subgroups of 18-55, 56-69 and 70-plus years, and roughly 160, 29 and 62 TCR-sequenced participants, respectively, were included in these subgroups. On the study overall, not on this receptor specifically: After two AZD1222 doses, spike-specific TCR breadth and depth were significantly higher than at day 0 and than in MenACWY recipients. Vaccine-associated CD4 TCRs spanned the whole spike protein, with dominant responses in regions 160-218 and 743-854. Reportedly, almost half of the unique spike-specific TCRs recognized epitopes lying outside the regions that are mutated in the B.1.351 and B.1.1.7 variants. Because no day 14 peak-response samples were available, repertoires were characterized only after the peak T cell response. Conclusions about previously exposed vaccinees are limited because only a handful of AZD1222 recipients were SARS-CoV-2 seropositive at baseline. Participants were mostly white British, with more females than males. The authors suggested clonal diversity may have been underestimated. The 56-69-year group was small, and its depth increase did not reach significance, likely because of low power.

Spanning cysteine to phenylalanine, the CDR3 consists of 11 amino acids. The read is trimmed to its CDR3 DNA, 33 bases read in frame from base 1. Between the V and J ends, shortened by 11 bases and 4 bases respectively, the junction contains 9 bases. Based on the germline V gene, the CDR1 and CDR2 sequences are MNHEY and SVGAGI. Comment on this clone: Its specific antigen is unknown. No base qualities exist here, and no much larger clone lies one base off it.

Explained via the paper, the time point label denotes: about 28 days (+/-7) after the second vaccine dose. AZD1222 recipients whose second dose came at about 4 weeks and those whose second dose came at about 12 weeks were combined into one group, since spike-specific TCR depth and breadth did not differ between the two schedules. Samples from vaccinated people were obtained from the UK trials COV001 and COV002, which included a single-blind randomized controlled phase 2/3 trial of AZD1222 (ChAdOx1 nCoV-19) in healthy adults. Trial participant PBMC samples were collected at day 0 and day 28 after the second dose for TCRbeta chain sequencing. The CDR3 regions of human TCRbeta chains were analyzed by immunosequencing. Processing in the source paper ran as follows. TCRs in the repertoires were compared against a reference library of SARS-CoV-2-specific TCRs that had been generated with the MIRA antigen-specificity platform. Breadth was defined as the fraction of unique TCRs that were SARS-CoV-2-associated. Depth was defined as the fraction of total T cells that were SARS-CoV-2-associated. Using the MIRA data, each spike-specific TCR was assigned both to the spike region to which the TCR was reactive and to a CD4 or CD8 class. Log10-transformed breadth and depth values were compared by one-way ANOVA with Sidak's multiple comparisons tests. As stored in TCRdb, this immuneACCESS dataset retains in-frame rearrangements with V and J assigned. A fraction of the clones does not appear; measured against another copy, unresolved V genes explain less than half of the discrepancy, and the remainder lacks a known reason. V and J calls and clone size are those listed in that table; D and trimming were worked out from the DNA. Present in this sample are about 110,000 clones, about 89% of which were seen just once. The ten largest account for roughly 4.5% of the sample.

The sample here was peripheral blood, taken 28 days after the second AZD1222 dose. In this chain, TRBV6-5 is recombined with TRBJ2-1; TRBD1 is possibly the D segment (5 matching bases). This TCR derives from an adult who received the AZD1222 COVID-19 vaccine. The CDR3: CASRQYNEQFF. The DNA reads TGTGCCTCTAGACAGTACAATGAGCAGTTCTTC.